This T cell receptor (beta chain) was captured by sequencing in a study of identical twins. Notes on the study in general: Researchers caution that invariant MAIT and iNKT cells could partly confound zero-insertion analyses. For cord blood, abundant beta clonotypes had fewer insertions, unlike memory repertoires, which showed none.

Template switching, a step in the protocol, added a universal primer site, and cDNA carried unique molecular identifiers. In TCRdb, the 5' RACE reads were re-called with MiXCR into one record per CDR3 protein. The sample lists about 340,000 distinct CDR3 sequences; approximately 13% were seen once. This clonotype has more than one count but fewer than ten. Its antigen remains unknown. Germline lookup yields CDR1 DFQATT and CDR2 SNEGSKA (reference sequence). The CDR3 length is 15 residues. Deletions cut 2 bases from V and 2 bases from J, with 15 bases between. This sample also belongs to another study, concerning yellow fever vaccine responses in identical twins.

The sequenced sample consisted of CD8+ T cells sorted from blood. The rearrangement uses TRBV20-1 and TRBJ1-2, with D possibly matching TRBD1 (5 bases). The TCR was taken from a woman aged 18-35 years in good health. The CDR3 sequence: CSARNYLGGNYGYTF. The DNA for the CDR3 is TGCAGTGCTAGAAATTACCTGGGGGGGAACTATGGCTACACCTTC.